This TCR beta chain is drawn from a study of CD8 T cells in ankylosing spondylitis. MiXCR, run by TCRdb on the 5' RACE reads, gives a single entry per CDR3 protein. The sample contains 700,000 to 850,000 distinct CDR3 sequences, about 11% of which appear only once. Of note for this clonotype: Its antigen is unknown.

Regarding the study as a whole: Disease-linked clones bore a CD8+ phenotype, appearing relatively rarely in peripheral blood. Ankylosing spondylitis blood appeared to be characterized by a TCR beta motif of roughly eight highly homologous variants.

The clonotype comes from a male donor with ankylosing spondylitis. The material sequenced was blood, either unsorted or a sorted T cell fraction (not recorded which).

The CDR3 reads CASGEGLPNEQFF. Here the CDR3 DNA reads TGCGCCAGCGGTGAGGGCCTCCCCAATGAGCAGTTCTTC. The genes are TRBV5-1 and TRBJ2-1; possibly TRBD2 for D (5 bases). V lost 7 bases, J lost 6 bases, and 14 bases lay in between. CDR3 length: 13 residues. Germline loops: CDR1 SGHRS, CDR2 YFSETQ.